What follows are 9 T cell receptor beta chains derived from one specimen sequenced in a study of blood T cell repertoires in COVID-19. The table came from immunoSEQ multiplex PCR; TCRdb's copy has only in-frame clones and leaves some out. The sample holds 250,000 to 300,000 clones, nearly 90% seen once. Sample: PBMCs or T cells enriched from blood (not recorded which). These receptors were obtained from a woman in her forties or fifties who had been exposed to COVID-19.

This clone was counted only a few times. This chain uses TRBV6-5 with TRBJ2-7, with D perhaps matching TRBD1 (5 bases). The CDR3 has 14 amino acids. CDR1 is MNHEY, CDR2 SVGAGI, per germline. Between the trimmed V and J ends, which lost 7 bases and 1 base, there was a span of 14 bases. CDR3 bases: TGTGCCAGCAAGTATCTGGACAATTCCTACGAGCAGTACTTC. Translation gives CASKYLDNSYEQYF.

The V and J genes are TRBV7-2 and TRBJ2-7; tentative D call: TRBD2 (6 bases). V was pared by 0 bases and J by 3 bases, with 12 bases between. The CDR3 sequence is 15 residues long. Looked up from germline, CDR1 is SGHTA and CDR2 is FQGNSA. The CDR3, as DNA: TGTGCCAGCAGCTTAGCCGCAGGGACTTTCTACGAGCAGTACTTC. Translated, it gives CASSLAAGTFYEQYF.

This sequence joins TRBV19 and TRBJ1-5; the D gene is possibly TRBD1 (6 bases). V lost 5 bases and J lost 0, with 11 bases in between. CDR1 is LNHDA and CDR2 is SQIVND in the germline V gene (reference sequence). The CDR3 has 15 residues. The CDR3, as DNA: TGTGCCAGTAGTGTCCGACAGGATAGCAATCAGCCCCAGCATTTT. Protein: CASSVRQDSNQPQHF.

V is TRBV7-2 and J is TRBJ1-5; D not certain. The CDR3 consists of 15 residues. In germline, CDR1 is SGHTA, CDR2 FQGNSA. Trimming removed 8 bases at V and 0 bases at J, with 14 bases between. CDR3 in DNA: TGTGCCAGCCAAGAGTCTGTGTATAGCAATCAGCCCCAGCATTTT. Amino acids: CASQESVYSNQPQHF. The full variable domain, rest sourced from reference TRBV7-2 and TRBJ1-5, is GAGVSQSPSNKVTEKGKDVELRCDPISGHTALYWYRQSLGQGLEFLIYFQGNSAPDKSGLPSDRFSAERTGGSVSTLTIQRTQQEDSAVYLCASQESVYSNQPQHFGDGTRLSIL.

The chain joins TRBV28 to TRBJ1-1; D unclear. Germline CDR1 is MDHEN and CDR2 is SYDVKM. The CDR3 totals 16 residues. V was shortened by 3 bases and J by 1 base, with 15 bases between the two germline ends. The CDR3 spells CASSFVVMGGNTEAFF. CDR3 nucleotide sequence: TGTGCCAGCAGTTTTGTCGTGATGGGAGGGAACACTGAAGCTTTCTTT.

J is TRBJ2-7 and V is TRBV20-1; D unclear. The germline V and J ends were trimmed by 3 bases and 3 bases, with 15 bases remaining between them. Germline loops: CDR1 DFQATT, CDR2 SNEGSKA (reference sequence). This CDR3 region has 14 residues. Here the CDR3 reads CSASGQLVVYEQYF. The CDR3 DNA reads TGCAGTGCTAGTGGCCAGCTAGTCGTCTACGAGCAGTACTTC.

The gene calls are TRBV7-2 and TRBJ1-2, with a tentative D call TRBD1 (6 bases). V was cut by 1 base and J by 6 bases, with 9 bases left in between. The CDR3 is 13 amino acids. CDR1 SGHTA and CDR2 FQGNSA come from the germline V gene. The CDR3 nucleotides read TGTGCCAGCAGCTTAGGACAGGAAGATGGCTACACCTTC. Translating gives CASSLGQEDGYTF.

V is TRBV7-2 and J is TRBJ1-5; the D gene is possibly TRBD1 (5 bases). This CDR3 region has 14 residues. Germline CDR1 reads SGHTA; CDR2 reads FQGNSA. V lost 5 bases to trimming and J lost 6 bases, with 14 bases between them. CDR3 bases: TGTGCCAGCAGCCAAGACTCCGGGGGTCAGCCCCAGCATTTT. It codes for CASSQDSGGQPQHF.

The CDR3 here is CASSPYDRYNEQFF. The CDR3 region has the DNA TGTGCCAGCAGTCCGTACGACAGGTACAATGAGCAGTTCTTC. The V call is TRBV27, the J call TRBJ2-1, with D tentatively TRBD1 (6 bases). Germline V gene data show CDR1 as MNHEY and CDR2 as SMNVEV (reference sequence). This CDR3 comprises 14 residues. Trimming took off 5 bases at V and 4 bases at J, with 12 bases between the two ends.